The clone carrying this TCR beta chain appeared many times. The data originate from a study of T cells in Graves' hyperthyroidism and ophthalmopathy. V was pared by 4 bases and J by 8 bases, with 9 bases of the junction left unmatched. This CDR3 comprises 16 residues. The germline CDR1 and CDR2 sequences are PRHDT and FYEKMQ (reference sequence). The CDR3 regions of TCR beta were amplified from RNA transcripts. The study used the HTBI primer set for a first-round RT-PCR of the TCR CDR3. TCRdb re-called the multiplex PCR reads with MiXCR, one entry per CDR3 protein. The table records nearly 600,000 distinct CDR3 sequences, around 13% of them present only once.

Sequencing was performed on blood. The receptor's source is a woman aged 25 to 39 with Graves' hyperthyroidism that later progressed to Graves' ophthalmopathy. The rearrangement uses TRBV13 and TRBJ1-6; 9 bases fit TRBD1. CDR3 nucleotide sequence: TGTGCCAGCAGCTCCCCGGAAACAGGGGGCTATTCACCCCTCCACTTT. Translating gives CASSSPETGGYSPLHF.